The 9 T cell receptor beta chains reported below all come from one sample, sequenced in a study of CD8 T cells in ankylosing spondylitis. TCRdb redid the calling of the 5' RACE reads with MiXCR, one entry per CDR3 protein. The sample consists of more than 150,000 distinct CDR3 sequences, 10% to 15% of them appearing once. Sequencing was done on a sample of blood, either unsorted or a sorted T cell fraction (not recorded which). The receptors derive from a female donor with ankylosing spondylitis or in good health (not recorded which).

In its sample, this clonotype was seen many times. V and J are TRBV20-1 and TRBJ1-4; D uncertain. CDR1 and CDR2 from the germline V gene are DFQATT and SNEGSKA (reference sequence). This CDR3 has 13 amino acids. V was shortened by 0 bases and J by 8 bases, with 10 bases between the two germline ends. For the CDR3, the DNA is TGCAGTGCTAGAGATGACCTAAGGGAAAAACTGTTTTTT. Translation gives CSARDDLREKLFF.

A few counts support this clonotype. This sequence joins TRBV3-1 and TRBJ2-5; 10 nucleotides line up with TRBD2. V gave up 3 bases and J gave up 3 bases; unmatched junction bases: 10. Germline V gene data show CDR1 as LGHDT and CDR2 as YNNKEL (reference sequence). The length of the CDR3 is 17 residues. This CDR3 is CASSQGDSGRLEETQYF. The CDR3 DNA follows: TGTGCCAGCAGCCAGGGGGATAGCGGGAGGTTGGAAGAGACCCAGTACTTC.

CDR3 amino acids: CASSLEGDSNQPQHF. The CDR3 region has the DNA TGTGCCAGCAGCTTAGAAGGGGACAGCAATCAGCCCCAGCATTTT. The rearrangement joins TRBV7-6 to TRBJ1-5; a weak D match, TRBD1 (5 bases). V lost 1 base and J lost 1, with 8 bases in between. Per the germline V gene, CDR1 is SGHVS and CDR2 is FNYEAQ. The CDR3 length is 15 residues.

This clonotype was seen more than once but under ten times. The V gene is TRBV5-5, the J gene TRBJ1-5; D gene uncertain. Germline values: CDR1 SGHKS, CDR2 YYEKEE (reference sequence). V lost 1 base, J lost 5 bases, and 19 bases lay in between. The CDR3 runs 17 residues. The DNA of the CDR3 is TGTGCCAGCAGCTTGAGTTCGCTTCTCCCCCATTATCAGCCCCAGCATTTT. It codes for CASSLSSLLPHYQPQHF.

This clonotype was picked up many times. The CDR3 DNA reads TGTGCCATCAGTGAGTCGATGGGGGCAGAGTCCTACAATGAGCAGTTCTTC. Translating gives CAISESMGAESYNEQFF. The V call is TRBV10-3, the J call TRBJ2-1, with D tentatively TRBD1 (6 bases). V was clipped by 0 bases and J by 1 base, with 13 bases between them. CDR3 length equals 17 residues. The germline V gene has CDR1 ENHRY and CDR2 SYGVKD.

This clonotype was seen at least ten times. This chain links TRBV9 with TRBJ1-2; D is undetermined. Germline CDR1 reads SGDLS; CDR2 reads YYNGEE. The CDR3 has 14 amino acids. The V and J ends lost 0 bases and 2 bases respectively, with 8 bases between them. The CDR3 nucleotides read TGTGCCAGCAGCGTAGATACGGGCAACTATGGCTACACCTTC. Translated, it gives CASSVDTGNYGYTF.

The chain is built from TRBV11-1 and TRBJ2-5, with D possibly being TRBD1 or TRBD2 (5 bases each). There are 17 residues in the CDR3. Per germline, CDR1 SGHAT and CDR2 FQDESV (reference sequence). V gave up 4 bases and J gave up 1 base, with 19 bases separating them. CDR3 nucleotides: TGTGCCAGCAGCTCCACTTGGGGACGGGCGCTCCAAGAGACCCAGTACTTC. As protein: CASSSTWGRALQETQYF.

The chain is built from TRBV12-3 or TRBV12-4 and TRBJ2-4, with D possibly being TRBD2 (7 bases). The length of the CDR3 is 16 residues. Trimming left V 5 bases short and J 6 bases short, with 20 bases between. The CDR3 bases are TGTGCCAGCAGTCCAGGCGGGGGCGCCCCAGCAAACATTCAGTACTTC. This codes for CASSPGGGAPANIQYF.

This clonotype was recorded many times. The V and J genes are TRBV3-1 and TRBJ2-7; D gene uncertain. The length of the CDR3 is 16 residues. The germline V gene has CDR1 LGHDT and CDR2 YNNKEL (reference sequence). V dropped 0 bases and J dropped 5 bases, with 17 bases sitting between them. This CDR3 is CASSQDLRPAPNEQYF. CDR3 bases: TGTGCCAGCAGCCAAGATTTACGCCCAGCCCCGAACGAGCAGTACTTC.